This T cell receptor beta chain stems from a study of tumor and adjacent non-tumor tissue in lung cancer (dated by TCRdb to the late 2010s). For context, the study as a whole: The cohort included roughly 11 adenocarcinoma, 2 squamous cell carcinoma and 1 small cell lung cancer patients. Ages among the roughly 15 patients ranged from roughly 30 to 85 years, there were some 10 men and 5 women, and disease was at TNM stage I to III. Sequencing produced around 130,000,000 productive TCRbeta reads in total, an average of about 4 million reads per sample. The study compared bulk TCRbeta repertoires from lung tumor tissue and matched distant non-tumor lung tissue of some 15 lung cancer patients. TCRbeta CDR3 sequencing was performed on approximately 30 paired specimens, with one tumor sample and one normal lung sample collected per patient. Points the paper makes about the study in general: The cohort had only around 14 patients, and the authors noted that larger samples and more detailed clinical data are needed. Younger patients had significantly higher TCR diversity, and higher tumor TCR diversity was associated with shorter overall and disease-free survival. Tumor tissue showed significantly greater TCR diversity (inverse Simpson) than normal lung tissue (approximately 400 vs 170, P = 0.0075, Mann-Whitney U test). Peripheral blood was not sequenced, so blood TCRbeta repertoires were not examined in the lung cancer patients of the study. The sequencing platform is not named in the methods, and unique molecular identifiers are not mentioned. The top 100 clones accounted for a significantly larger cumulative portion of the repertoire in normal lung than in tumor tissue.

In the germline V gene (reference sequence), CDR1 corresponds to DFQATT and CDR2 to SNEGSKA. At the junction V is shortened by 7 bases and J by 3 bases, with 13 bases in between. Counted from cysteine to phenylalanine, this CDR3 has 12 amino acids. The CDR3 DNA has 36 bases and is translated from base 1. RNA was isolated from bulk unsorted tissue, and RNA quality was assessed with a NanoDrop ND-1000 and an Agilent 2100. The donors were newly diagnosed lung cancer patients admitted for thoracic surgery in China from August to November 2014 who had not received prior chemotherapy. Patients who had received previous radiotherapy or chemotherapy, or who had another concurrent cancer, were excluded from the study. Surgical tissue pieces of roughly 1-2.2 cm3 were preserved in RNAlater solution and were kept at -80 degrees C until use. The library was made by multiplex PCR. The instrument given in TCRdb is Illumina HiSeq 2500. TCRbeta libraries were constructed through three rounds of nested PCR with primers (Table S4) according to protocols adapted from ARM-PCR. Before sequencing, PCR products of 200-500 bp were cut from the gel and purified using the QIAquick gel extraction kit. The original pipeline was this. Trimmomatic was used to clean the reads, FLASH was used to merge the reads into complete CDR3 sequences, and MiTCR was used to assign the reads to V(D)J germline segments. Clonal diversity was computed as the inverse Simpson's index with VDJtools. A read counted as productive if the sequence was in-frame and lacked a premature stop codon. The public reads were run again by TCRdb, first through fastp at Q25 and then through MiXCR, and only productive beta chains were kept. Each record represents a unique CDR3 protein, reported with the most common genes and DNA among its rows. TCRdb's processing, not the authors' own work, is the source of the V and J calls. The sample table shows roughly 150,000 distinct CDR3 sequences, and approximately 72% are seen once. 15% to 20% of the sample lies in the top ten.

This clonotype was observed once. The antigen this receptor binds is unknown. No much larger clonotype is one base removed from it; base qualities were not supplied. A read on its own is weak evidence. The clonotype originates from a man in his 60s with small cell lung cancer. The rearranged segments are TRBV20-1 and TRBJ2-7; TRBD2 could be the D gene, as 5 bases match. Sample: lung tumor tissue. In nucleotide form, the sequence is TGCAGTGTTAAAGGGAGCTTCTACGAGCAGTACTTC. This translates into CSVKGSFYEQYF.